One and the same sample provided the 26 T cell receptor beta chains below, sequenced in a study of regulatory T cells in long-lasting Graves disease. The time point denotes: newly diagnosed GD, antithyroid drugs for less than 3 months. Extracted PBMC RNA gave rise to the TCR library. For TCR beta, libraries came from iRepertoire HTBI primers and Arm-PCR of CDR3 regions. TCRdb independently ran MiXCR on the multiplex PCR reads; one entry per CDR3 protein. The data contain 510,000 or so distinct CDR3 sequences, around 11% of them singletons. The same sample was also studied in work on T cells in Graves' hyperthyroidism and ophthalmopathy.

The source was peripheral blood mononuclear cells (PBMCs), collected at new diagnosis, from a patient treated with antithyroid drugs. These receptor sequences come from a woman aged 25 to 45 with Graves disease.

The chain couples TRBV20-1 to TRBJ2-2, with D hard to call. There are 16 residues in the CDR3. Trimming took 0 bases from V and 1 from J, leaving 12 bases between them. CDR1 and CDR2 from the germline V gene are DFQATT and SNEGSKA (reference sequence). CDR3 loop: CSARDRRSGNTGELFF. The CDR3 DNA follows: TGCAGTGCTAGAGATCGGCGCTCCGGGAACACCGGGGAGCTGTTTTTT.

This clonotype was seen only a few times. The chain combines TRBV7-2 with TRBJ2-7; the D is unclear. The V end was cut by 2 bases, the J end by 6 bases, with 11 bases between. CDR1 SGHTA and CDR2 FQGNSA come from the germline V gene. This CDR3 comprises 13 residues. The CDR3 region has the DNA TGTGCCAGCAGCTTATGGGATAGCAGCGAGCAGTACTTC. Translated, it gives CASSLWDSSEQYF.

This clonotype was counted many times. The rearrangement links TRBV5-1 to TRBJ1-1, with a tentative D call TRBD1 (6 bases). Germline CDR1 SGHRS, CDR2 YFSETQ. The CDR3 length is 13 residues. The V and J ends lost 4 bases and 3 bases respectively, with 10 bases between them. The CDR3 DNA reads TGCGCCAGCAGCACAGCAGGGGACACTGAAGCTTTCTTT. This codes for CASSTAGDTEAFF.

This clonotype was counted ten times or more. The gene calls are TRBV28 and TRBJ1-4; unclear D gene. The V and J ends lost 6 bases and 6 bases respectively, with 11 bases between them. This CDR3 comprises 13 residues. Germline CDR1 reads MDHEN; CDR2 reads SYDVKM. The CDR3 reads CASSLRWDEKLFF. In nucleotides, the CDR3 is TGTGCCAGCAGCCTCCGATGGGATGAAAAACTGTTTTTT.

This clonotype was seen repeatedly, ten times or more. The genes are TRBV19 and TRBJ2-3; 14 bases align to TRBD2. The CDR3 totals 17 residues. The V gene end was trimmed by 7 bases and the J gene end by 2 bases; junction bases not matched to a gene: 8. Per the germline V gene, CDR1 is LNHDA and CDR2 is SQIVND (reference sequence). CDR3 sequence: CASTPGLAGDYTDTQYF. CDR3 DNA: TGTGCCAGTACGCCGGGACTAGCGGGAGACTACACAGATACGCAGTATTTT.

This clonotype was seen more than once but under ten times. This chain's CDR3 is CSVEEINTGELFF. CDR3 bases: TGCAGCGTTGAGGAGATTAACACCGGGGAGCTGTTTTTT. V usage is TRBV29-1 and J usage is TRBJ2-2; the D is unclear. The germline V gene has CDR1 SQVTM and CDR2 ANQGSEA. The CDR3 runs 13 residues. The V and J ends lost 3 bases and 2 bases respectively, with 7 bases between them.

This clonotype has at least ten counts. The V gene is TRBV6-1, the J gene TRBJ2-2; D is ambiguous. CDR1 MNHNS and CDR2 SASEGT come from the germline V gene. Trimming removed 1 base at V and 5 bases at J, with 8 bases between. The CDR3 is 14 amino acids. The CDR3 bases are TGTGCCAGCAGTGAAGTTAAGGCTACCGGGGAGCTGTTTTTT. Translating gives CASSEVKATGELFF.

The rearrangement joins TRBV24-1 to TRBJ2-2; D call uncertain. The CDR3 is 13 amino acids. Per germline, CDR1 KGHDR and CDR2 SFDVKD. Trimming left V 4 bases short and J 7 bases short, with 9 bases between. The DNA of the CDR3 is TGTGCCACCAGTGACAGGTCATACGGGGAGCTGTTTTTT. It specifies CATSDRSYGELFF.

This clonotype was seen a few times. The chain carries TRBV9 and TRBJ1-2; D is unresolved. This CDR3 spans 15 amino acids. V was clipped by 0 bases and J by 0 bases, with 9 bases between them. Per the germline V gene, CDR1 is SGDLS and CDR2 is YYNGEE. The CDR3, as DNA: TGTGCCAGCAGCGTAGGGTACCGGGCTAACTATGGCTACACCTTC. Its protein product is CASSVGYRANYGYTF.

This chain links TRBV29-1 with TRBJ2-3, with TRBD2 as a possible D gene (5 bases). This CDR3 is 13 amino acids long. Germline CDR1 reads SQVTM; CDR2 reads ANQGSEA. With 4 bases removed from V and 4 bases from J, the gap between germline ends came to 12 bases. The CDR3 reads CSVVRGYADTQYF. The CDR3 region has the DNA TGCAGCGTTGTTCGGGGATACGCAGATACGCAGTATTTT.

In its sample, this clonotype was seen many times. For the CDR3, the DNA is TGCAGTGCTATTCGGGTAGCGGGCCAAGAGACCCAGTACTTC. Its translation is CSAIRVAGQETQYF. V usage is TRBV20-1 and J usage is TRBJ2-5, with 7 positions matching TRBD2. V shed 4 bases and J 1 base; nucleotides not matched to a gene: 6. CDR3 length: 14 residues. Looked up from germline, CDR1 is DFQATT and CDR2 is SNEGSKA (reference sequence).

This clonotype was observed many times. V is TRBV14 and J is TRBJ2-7, with TRBD2 matching over 9 bases. With 1 base clipped from V and 5 bases from J, the junction kept 6 bases outside the gene matches. The V gene's germline CDR1 is SGHDN and CDR2 FVKESK. The CDR3 is made up of 15 amino acids. CDR3: CASSQVGGRAHEQYF. The CDR3 DNA sequence: TGTGCCAGCAGCCAAGTAGGCGGGAGGGCCCACGAGCAGTACTTC.

This clonotype has just a few counts. The chain has TRBV19 and TRBJ2-1; TRBD2 matches at 13 bases. The end of the DNA is better explained by TRBJ2-5, so the J call may be wrong. The germline CDR1 and CDR2 sequences are LNHDA and SQIVND (reference sequence). CDR3 length equals 16 residues. The CDR3 nucleotides read TGTGCCAGTAGTCGTTGGACTAGCGGGAGTCAAGAGACCCAGTACTTC. Amino acids: CASSRWTSGSQETQYF.

There are many counts of this clonotype. This chain links TRBV9 with TRBJ2-3; 12 bases line up with TRBD2. J lost 4 bases, V lost 2 bases, and 2 bases had no gene match. From germline, CDR1 is SGDLS and CDR2 YYNGEE. This CDR3 is built from 15 residues. The CDR3 loop reads CASSVTSGRPDTQYF. CDR3 DNA: TGTGCCAGCAGCGTGACTAGCGGGAGACCAGATACGCAGTATTTT.

The chain links TRBV4-1 to TRBJ2-7; D call uncertain. Trimming took off 3 bases at V and 1 base at J, with 13 bases between the two ends. Germline V gene lookup returns CDR1 MGHRA and CDR2 YSYEKL. CDR3 length: 15 amino acids. CDR3 sequence: CASSHLKGSSYEQYF. CDR3 sequence (DNA): TGCGCCAGCAGCCATCTAAAGGGTTCATCCTACGAGCAGTACTTC.

This clonotype was observed at least ten times. The J gene is TRBJ1-4, the V gene TRBV20-1, with D perhaps TRBD1 (5 bases). The CDR3 length is 14 residues. V was cut by 6 bases and J by 8 bases, with 19 bases left in between. The germline V gene has CDR1 DFQATT and CDR2 SNEGSKA (reference sequence). CDR3 loop: CSAPSTPPGEKLFF. CDR3 DNA: TGCAGTGCCCCATCGACACCACCAGGGGAAAAACTGTTTTTT.

Turning to this clonotype: The germline gene is not matched at one end of the junction; a read error may be the cause. This chain uses TRBV11-3 with TRBJ2-7, with TRBD1 matching 10 bases. Germline V gives CDR1 SGHNT, CDR2 YENEEA. The CDR3 has 18 residues. The DNA of the CDR3 is TGTGCCAGCAGCCCCGGGGACAGGGGCCTGTACCATACCTACGAGCAGTGCTTC. This encodes CASSPGDRGLYHTYEQCF.

This clonotype was recorded a few times. The J gene is TRBJ1-4, the V gene TRBV6-2 or TRBV6-3; D unresolved. The V and J ends lost 0 bases and 8 bases respectively, with 7 bases between them. The V gene's germline CDR1 is MNHEY and CDR2 SVGEGT. This CDR3 has 13 residues. The CDR3 coding sequence is TGTGCCAGCAGTTACTCGAGGGAGGAAAAACTGTTTTTT. This encodes CASSYSREEKLFF.

In this sample, this clonotype turned up a few times. The CDR3 DNA is TGTGCCAGCAGTGAAGCGCCGGGAGCGGGAAAGTACTTC. Translating gives CASSEAPGAGKYF. This chain uses TRBV6-1 with TRBJ2-5; 7 nucleotides line up with TRBD2. The V gene's germline CDR1 is MNHNS and CDR2 SASEGT. V was clipped by 0 bases and J by 12 bases; unmatched bases: 7. There are 13 residues in the CDR3.

This sequence joins TRBV12-3 or TRBV12-4 and TRBJ1-6; TRBD1 matches 9 bases. The CDR3 contains 15 residues. The J segment lost 11 bases and the V segment lost 6 bases, leaving 11 bases of the junction unmatched. CDR3: CASRFTGGGSPPLHF. The DNA of the CDR3 is TGTGCCAGCAGGTTCACAGGGGGCGGATCCCCACCCCTCCACTTT.

The chain links TRBV20-1 to TRBJ2-3; D is undetermined. V gave up 3 bases and J gave up 8 bases, with 9 bases separating them. The CDR3 spans 11 residues. Looked up from germline, CDR1 is DFQATT and CDR2 is SNEGSKA (reference sequence). This chain's CDR3 is CSASFSGTQYF. The CDR3 DNA sequence: TGCAGTGCTAGCTTCTCGGGTACGCAGTATTTT.

This clonotype has at least ten counts. The J gene is TRBJ1-5, the V gene TRBV11-2; no clear D gene. CDR3 length equals 13 residues. Germline loops: CDR1 SGHAT, CDR2 FQNNGV. Trimming pared 0 bases from V and 7 bases from J, leaving 7 bases between. The CDR3 spells CASSLEGRQPQHF. The DNA of the CDR3 is TGTGCCAGCAGCTTAGAGGGGAGGCAGCCCCAGCATTTT. Supplemented by reference TRBV11-2 and TRBJ1-5, the full variable domain reads EAGVAQSPRYKIIEKRQSVAFWCNPISGHATLYWYQQILGQGPKLLIQFQNNGVVDDSQLPKDRFSAERLKGVDSTLKIQPAKLEDSAVYLCASSLEGRQPQHFGDGTRLSIL.

This clonotype was recorded many times. This chain connects TRBV18 to TRBJ2-7, with 7 positions matching TRBD2. J was trimmed by 3 bases and V by 2 bases; bases with no gene match: 4. The germline CDR1 and CDR2 sequences are KGHSH and LQKENI. The CDR3 runs to 14 residues. The CDR3 here is CASSPAGVVYEQYF. As DNA, the CDR3 is TGTGCCAGCTCACCAGCGGGGGTTGTCTACGAGCAGTACTTC.

This clonotype was detected only a few times. The chain carries TRBV20-1 and TRBJ1-1; D unresolved. Trimming removed 3 bases from V and 1 base from J, with 15 bases in between. From germline, CDR1 is DFQATT and CDR2 SNEGSKA (reference sequence). The CDR3 loop spans 15 amino acids. Written as DNA, the CDR3 is TGCAGTGCTAGTCGAACGACCCGAACGAACACTGAAGCTTTCTTT. Encoded protein: CSASRTTRTNTEAFF.

This clonotype turned up a few times. V and J are TRBV4-3 and TRBJ1-1; D unclear. There are 16 residues in the CDR3. Germline V CDR1 and CDR2: LGHNA, YSLEER. Trimming removed 0 bases at V and 0 bases at J, with 11 bases between. The CDR3: CASSQDSWQLNTEAFF. CDR3 nucleotide sequence: TGCGCCAGCAGCCAAGATAGTTGGCAGTTGAACACTGAAGCTTTCTTT.

The chain employs TRBV7-2 and TRBJ1-5; 9 bases align to TRBD1. J was trimmed by 5 bases and V by 2 bases; bases with no gene match: 1. Per germline, CDR1 SGHTA and CDR2 FQGNSA. CDR3 length: 14 amino acids. The CDR3 here is CASSLRTGDQPQHF. The CDR3 nucleotides read TGTGCCAGCAGCTTAAGGACAGGGGATCAGCCCCAGCATTTT. Drawing the rest from reference TRBV7-2 and TRBJ1-5, the complete variable domain is GAGVSQSPSNKVTEKGKDVELRCDPISGHTALYWYRQSLGQGLEFLIYFQGNSAPDKSGLPSDRFSAERTGGSVSTLTIQRTQQEDSAVYLCASSLRTGDQPQHFGDGTRLSIL.